This T cell receptor beta chain is from a study of CD8+ T cells in alopecia areata. Extracted RNA was reverse transcribed, and the resulting cDNA served as sequencing template. Using immunoSEQ multiplex PCR, the repertoire was profiled, and TCRdb retains in-frame clones only, with some absent. This table has roughly 180,000 clones, about 63% appearing once. The CDR3 runs 16 residues. V shed 4 bases and J 2 bases; nucleotides not matched to a gene: 4. In germline, CDR1 is SGHRS, CDR2 YFSETQ. Only a few counts were recorded for this clone. The genes are TRBV5-1 and TRBJ2-1, with 12 bases that match TRBD2. The source was CD4+ T cells sorted from blood, collected at week 0. The TCR sequence derives from a human donor with alopecia areata. The CDR3 DNA follows: TGCGCCAGCAGCAGCGGACTAGCGGGGACCTACAATGAGCAGTTCTTC. Its translation: CASSSGLAGTYNEQFF.